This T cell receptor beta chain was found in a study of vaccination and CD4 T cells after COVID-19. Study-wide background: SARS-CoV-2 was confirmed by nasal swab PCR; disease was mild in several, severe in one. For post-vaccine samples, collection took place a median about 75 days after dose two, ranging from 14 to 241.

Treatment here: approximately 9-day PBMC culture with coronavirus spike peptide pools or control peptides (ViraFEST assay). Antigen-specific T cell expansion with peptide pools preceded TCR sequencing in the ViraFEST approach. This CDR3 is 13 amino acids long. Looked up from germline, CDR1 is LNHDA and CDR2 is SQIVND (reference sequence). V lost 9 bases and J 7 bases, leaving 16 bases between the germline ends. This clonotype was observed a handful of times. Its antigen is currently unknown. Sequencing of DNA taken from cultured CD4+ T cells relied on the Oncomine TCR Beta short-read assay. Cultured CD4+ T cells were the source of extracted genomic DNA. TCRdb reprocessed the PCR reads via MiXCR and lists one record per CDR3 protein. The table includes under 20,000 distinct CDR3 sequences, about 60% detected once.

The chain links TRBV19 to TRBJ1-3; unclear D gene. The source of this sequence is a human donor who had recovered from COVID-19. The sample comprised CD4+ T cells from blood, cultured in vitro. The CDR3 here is CASNTGEGNTIYF. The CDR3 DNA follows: TGTGCCAGCAATACTGGGGAAGGGAACACCATATATTTT.